This TCR beta chain was profiled in a study of blood T cells in healthy people across ages. With a J-beta primer mix and a sample-barcoded 5' primer, a second PCR ran about 6 to 11 cycles. Researchers report that each sample yielded at least 3 million CDR3-containing paired-end reads. TCRdb re-called the 5' RACE reads with MiXCR, one entry per CDR3 protein. Among 850,000 to 1,300,000 distinct CDR3 sequences, 40% to 55% were seen once, and the ten largest hold approximately 17%. Healthy Caucasian individuals from Russia aged roughly 6 to 90 served as donors. Every sample yielded at least 6.5 million isolated PBMCs. V gave up 6 bases and J gave up 9 bases; unmatched junction bases: 6. Looked up from germline, CDR1 is ENHRY and CDR2 is SYGVKD. The CDR3 consists of 14 residues. Study-level points and caveats: Versus aged donors, long-lived donors had higher diversity and more naive CD4+ cells.

Of note for this clonotype: The antigen is not known.

The rearrangement joins TRBV10-3 to TRBJ2-1; 12 bases fit TRBD1. Sequencing was carried out using blood. The TCR was taken from a woman aged 60-75 years in good health. CDR3 coding DNA: TGTGCCATCAGGTCCGGGACAGGGGGCGGTGAGCAGTTCTTC. Its translation is CAIRSGTGGGEQFF.